A single sample gave rise to the 24 T cell receptor beta chains below, sequenced in a study of tumor-infiltrating lymphocytes in primary liver carcinoma. Each 20-30 mg portion of unsorted bulk tissue served as the source for co-extraction of RNA and DNA. With about 470 ng total RNA as template and a constant-region primer, TCR beta cDNA was made. Nested multiplex PCR, run for three rounds with slightly modified ARM-PCR, yielded TCR beta libraries. TRBV1-TRBV30 forward primers paired with a C-beta reverse primer drove the first two PCR rounds, roughly 9 cycles each. In TCRdb, the multiplex PCR reads were re-called with MiXCR into one record per CDR3 protein. Here the sample spans around 25,000 distinct CDR3 sequences, around 77% being singletons. The sequenced sample consisted of liver tumor tissue from sampling region 5. Indicated subset: tumor region T5, tumor centre. The origin of the receptors is a woman between 25 and 40 years old with primary liver carcinoma and hepatitis B virus infection.

This clonotype ranks as medium-sized. This chain links TRBV5-4 with TRBJ1-2; the match to TRBD1 covers 8 bases. There are 14 residues in the CDR3. The germline CDR1 and CDR2 sequences are SGHNT and YYREEE (reference sequence). With V trimmed by 4 bases and J by 7 bases, 9 bases remained unmatched. The CDR3 coding sequence is TGTGCCAGCAGCCGGACAGGGCTTATGGGTGGCTACACCTTC. Translating gives CASSRTGLMGGYTF.

As concerns this clonotype: Germline is not matched at one junction end, which may reflect a read error. V gene TRBV7-8 combines with J gene TRBJ2-7; no clear D. The length of the CDR3 is 18 residues. Germline V gene data show CDR1 as SGHVS and CDR2 as FQNEAQ. CDR3 nucleotides: TGTGCCAACAGCTCGGGTCGCGGTCGTACTACGAGCTCCTACGTGCAGTACTTC. Its protein is CANSSGRGRTTSSYVQYF.

Remarks on this clonotype: One end of the junction fails to match germline, which may point to a read error. The genes are TRBV11-3 and TRBJ1-6, with D hard to call. The CDR3 runs 15 residues. Per germline, CDR1 SGHNT and CDR2 YENEEA. The CDR3 spells CASSFKWCYNSPLHF. CDR3 DNA: TGTGCCAGTAGCTTTAAGTGGTGTTATAATTCACCCCTCCACTTT. The variable domain in full, completed from reference TRBV11-3 and TRBJ1-6, reads EAGVVQSPRYKIIEKKQPVAFWCNPISGHNTLYWYLQNLGQGPELLIRYENEEAVDDSQLPKDRFSAERLKGVDSTLKIQPAELGDSAVYLCASSFKWCYNSPLHFGNGTRLTVT.

For this clonotype: The junction and the germline gene differ at one end; a read error may be behind it. The chain combines TRBV11-2 with TRBJ1-1; D is perhaps TRBD1 (6 bases). CDR3 length: 20 amino acids. Looked up from germline, CDR1 is SGHAT and CDR2 is FQNNGV. The CDR3 bases are TGTGCCAGCAGCGCTCGGGTCTGGGGGCGCAAGAGGTGGAGTAACACTGTAGCTTTCTTT. It yields the protein CASSARVWGRKRWSNTVAFF.

Turning to this clonotype: One end of the junction is discordant with germline, which a read error may explain. The V and J genes are TRBV28 and TRBJ2-1; D is unresolved. CDR1 is MDHEN and CDR2 is SYDVKM in the germline V gene. The CDR3 extends over 11 amino acids. CDR3 sequence: CASSFFGGQFF. CDR3 coding DNA: TGTGCTAGCAGTTTTTTTGGTGGGCAGTTCTTC.

Comment on this clonotype: Without the conserved terminal phenylalanine or tryptophan, this CDR3 likely stems from a read error. This chain connects TRBV11-2 to TRBJ2-5; unclear D gene. The CDR3 extends over 12 amino acids. Germline V gene data show CDR1 as SGHAT and CDR2 as FQNNGV. V lost 5 bases and J lost 5, with 9 bases in between. The CDR3: CASSLDCETQYV. The CDR3 DNA sequence: TGTGCCAGCAGCCTTGATTGTGAGACCCAGTACGTC.

Regarding this clonotype: A read error may account for a junction end that differs from germline. The chain recombines TRBV29-1 with TRBJ2-5, with D perhaps TRBD1 or TRBD2 (5 bases each). There are 15 residues in the CDR3. Germline-derived CDR1 and CDR2 are SQVTM and ANQGSEA. The CDR3 DNA sequence: TGCAACGTTACCACCCTGGGGCTTTGGATTGGGAGCCAGTACTTC. It is translated as CNVTTLGLWIGSQYF.

This clonotype was counted many times. The J gene is TRBJ1-3, the V gene TRBV28, with a possible D match to TRBD1 (5 bases). CDR1 is MDHEN, CDR2 SYDVKM, per germline. CDR3 length: 14 amino acids. Trimming removed 3 bases at V and 4 bases at J, with 10 bases between. CDR3 protein: CASSFRGTGNTIYF. The CDR3 DNA reads as TGTGCCAGCAGTTTCCGGGGCACCGGAAACACCATATATTTT.

In regard to this clonotype: No conserved phenylalanine or tryptophan ends this CDR3, so it is likely a read error. The chain links TRBV30 to TRBJ1-1; 7 positions agree with TRBD1. The CDR3 spans 13 residues. J gave up 6 bases and V 4 bases, and 8 bases lay outside the gene matches. CDR1 is GTSNPN, CDR2 SVGIG, per germline (reference sequence). The CDR3 bases are TGTGCCTGGAACCCCCGAGGGGGCCCTGAAGCTTTCATT. Residues: CAWNPRGGPEAFI.

This clonotype occurred once. V and J are TRBV11-1 and TRBJ2-7, with a tentative D call TRBD2 (5 bases). Matching the DNA end better, TRBJ2-1 makes the J call doubtful. The CDR3 extends over 12 amino acids. CDR1 and CDR2 (germline): SGHAT, FQDESV (reference sequence). CDR3 DNA: TGTGCCAGGAGCCCTGACTACTACGAGCAGTTCTTC. Translating gives CARSPDYYEQFF.

Remarks on this clonotype: At one of its ends the junction is not consistent with the germline gene, which may arise from a read error. V gene TRBV14 combines with J gene TRBJ1-1; D is perhaps TRBD1 (5 bases). CDR1 is SGHDN and CDR2 is FVKESK in the germline V gene. CDR3 length: 15 residues. CDR3 loop: CVSSQDRATDTEASF. The CDR3 DNA sequence: TGTGTCAGCAGCCAAGATCGAGCCACGGACACTGAAGCTTCCTTT. Combining the CDR3 with reference TRBV14 and TRBJ1-1 gives the whole variable domain EAGVTQFPSHSVIEKGQTVTLRCDPISGHDNLYWYRRVMGKEIKFLLHFVKESKQDESGMPNNRFLAERTGGTYSTLKVQPAELEDSGVYFCVSSQDRATDTEASFGQGTRLTVV.

As concerns this clonotype: The junction and the germline gene differ at one end; a read error may be behind it. The rearrangement links TRBV6-1 to TRBJ1-2; D not resolved. CDR1 and CDR2 (germline): MNHNS, SASEGT. This CDR3 comprises 18 residues. CDR3 bases: TGTGCCAGTAGTGAACAGTTCATGGTCCTTAGATCTAACTATGGCTACACCTTC. Translating it yields CASSEQFMVLRSNYGYTF.

This clonotype was recorded once. At one boundary the junction diverges from the germline segment, which might be a read error. This rearrangement joins TRBV29-1 to TRBJ1-1; no firm D call. Per germline, CDR1 SQVTM and CDR2 ANQGSEA. The CDR3 loop spans 13 amino acids. CDR3 nucleotide sequence: TGCAGCGGCCGGCGACACAGAGACACTGAAGCTATCTTT. Translated: CSGRRHRDTEAIF.

This clonotype was seen a handful of times. This chain uses TRBV20-1 with TRBJ2-7; 8 positions agree with TRBD1. J lost 2 bases, V lost 3 bases, and 6 bases had no gene match. The CDR3 loop spans 14 amino acids. Germline CDR1 is DFQATT and CDR2 is SNEGSKA (reference sequence). The CDR3 loop reads CSASAGGQAYEQYF. In DNA form, the CDR3 reads TGCAGTGCTAGCGCAGGGGGACAGGCCTACGAGCAGTACTTC.

Comment on this clonotype: The junction does not match germline at one end; this may be a read error. This rearrangement joins TRBV6-5 to TRBJ2-7, with TRBD1 as a possible D gene (6 bases). This CDR3 contains 15 residues. The germline CDR1 and CDR2 sequences are MNHEY and SVGAGI. The CDR3 here is CASGYEDSSSYDQYF. The DNA of the CDR3 is TGTGCCAGCGGTTACGAGGACAGTAGCTCCTACGACCAGTACTTC.

About this clonotype itself: The final CDR3 position lacks the conserved phenylalanine or tryptophan, pointing to a likely read error. CDR3 residues: CANSQGFAGARHAQYS. The CDR3 DNA is TGCGCCAACAGCCAAGGTTTTGCGGGAGCCAGGCATGCGCAGTATTCT. The chain employs TRBV4-3 and TRBJ2-3; 7 nucleotides line up with TRBD2. The length of the CDR3 is 16 residues. Germline CDR1 LGHNA, CDR2 YSLEER.

About this clonotype itself: Mismatch with germline at one junction end may stem from a read error. The V gene is TRBV11-2, the J gene TRBJ2-7, with no clear D. Looked up from germline, CDR1 is SGHAT and CDR2 is FQNNGV. The CDR3 covers 17 residues. The CDR3 DNA sequence: TGTGCCAGCAGCTCCCTACTGGGGTCGGTGAACTCCTACGAGCAATATTTC. It is translated as CASSSLLGSVNSYEQYF.

For this clonotype: One end of the junction is discordant with germline, which a read error may explain. The chain has TRBV10-3 and TRBJ2-7, with 9 nucleotides matching TRBD1. The length of the CDR3 is 16 residues. Germline V gene lookup returns CDR1 ENHRY and CDR2 SYGVKD. This CDR3 reads CAIGEWTGDITYEQYF. The CDR3 DNA reads as TGTGCCATCGGTGAGTGGACAGGGGACATTACCTACGAGCAGTACTTC.

Note on this clonotype: The missing conserved phenylalanine or tryptophan at the end of this CDR3 makes a read error likely. V gene TRBV29-1 combines with J gene TRBJ2-6; 8 positions match TRBD1. Germline V gene data show CDR1 as SQVTM and CDR2 as ANQGSEA. CDR3 length: 18 amino acids. The CDR3, as DNA: TGCAGCGTTGAAGATCAACGTCAGGGGGCAGGTGGGGTCAACCTCCTGACTTCC. Translation gives CSVEDQRQGAGGVNLLTS.

Concerning this clonotype itself: This CDR3 fails to terminate in the conserved phenylalanine or tryptophan, so it likely reflects a read error. This rearrangement joins TRBV24-1 to TRBJ2-3; D is ambiguous. V lost 3 bases to trimming and J lost 9 bases, with 15 bases between them. Germline loops: CDR1 KGHDR, CDR2 SFDVKD. The CDR3 sequence is 14 residues long. In DNA form, the CDR3 reads TGTGCCACCAGTGATGCTATCGGAACGGTGACGCAGTATCAT. Translation gives CATSDAIGTVTQYH.

This clonotype was picked up a small number of times. This is likely a read error, given that the CDR3 carries no conserved phenylalanine or tryptophan at its end. V and J are TRBV6-1 and TRBJ2-1, with TRBD1 as a possible D gene (6 bases). Deletions cut 4 bases from V and 1 base from J, with 14 bases between. The CDR3 has 16 residues. Germline CDR1 reads MNHNS; CDR2 reads SASEGT. The CDR3 here is CASSALRGGSYNEQFL. The CDR3 nucleotides are TGTGCCAGCAGTGCCCTCAGAGGGGGTTCCTACAATGAGCAGTTCCTC.

For this clonotype: Mismatch with germline at one junction end may stem from a read error. This chain links TRBV6-2 or TRBV6-3 with TRBJ2-1, with D uncertain. The CDR3 length is 13 residues. Germline assignment: CDR1 MNHEY and CDR2 SVGEGT. CDR3 protein: CTSSCVFPDEQFF. The CDR3 nucleotides read TGCACCAGCAGTTGCGTATTTCCCGATGAGCAGTTCTTC.

Concerning this clonotype: The final CDR3 position lacks the conserved phenylalanine or tryptophan, pointing to a likely read error. The chain uses TRBV11-2 and TRBJ2-3; D uncertain. Germline CDR1 SGHAT, CDR2 FQNNGV. There are 13 residues in the CDR3. The CDR3: CASSLVTSDTQYL. CDR3 nucleotide sequence: TGTGCCAGTAGCTTAGTGACCTCCGATACGCAGTATTTG.

Points on this clonotype: A junction end diverges from the germline sequence, so it may reflect a read error. The chain has TRBV20-1 and TRBJ2-1, with 14 bases that match TRBD2. This CDR3 comprises 17 residues. Germline CDR1 is DFQATT and CDR2 is SNEGSKA (reference sequence). CDR3 nucleotide sequence: TGCACTGCTAGAGACTCCCCGGGGACTAGCGGGAGCCATGAGCAGTTCTTC. Residues: CTARDSPGTSGSHEQFF.